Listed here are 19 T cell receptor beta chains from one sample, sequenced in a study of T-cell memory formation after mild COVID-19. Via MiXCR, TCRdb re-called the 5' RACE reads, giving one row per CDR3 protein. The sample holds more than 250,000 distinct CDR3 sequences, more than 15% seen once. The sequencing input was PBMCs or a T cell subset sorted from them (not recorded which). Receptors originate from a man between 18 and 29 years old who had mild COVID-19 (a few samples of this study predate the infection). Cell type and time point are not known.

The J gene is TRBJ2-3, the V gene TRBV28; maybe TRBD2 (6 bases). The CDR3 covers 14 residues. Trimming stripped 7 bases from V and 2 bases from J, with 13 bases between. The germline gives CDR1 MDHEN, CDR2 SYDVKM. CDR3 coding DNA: TGTGCCAGCACATTCGGGGACTCCACAGATACGCAGTATTTT. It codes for CASTFGDSTDTQYF.

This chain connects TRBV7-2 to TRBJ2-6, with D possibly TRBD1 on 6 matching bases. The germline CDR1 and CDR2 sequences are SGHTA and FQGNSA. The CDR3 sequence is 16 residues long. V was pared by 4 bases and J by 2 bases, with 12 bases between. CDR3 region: CASSSGPGAGANVLTF. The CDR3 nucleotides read TGTGCCAGCAGCTCGGGGCCAGGGGCTGGGGCCAACGTCCTGACTTTC. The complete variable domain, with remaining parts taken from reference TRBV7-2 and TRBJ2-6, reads GAGVSQSPSNKVTEKGKDVELRCDPISGHTALYWYRQSLGQGLEFLIYFQGNSAPDKSGLPSDRFSAERTGGSVSTLTIQRTQQEDSAVYLCASSSGPGAGANVLTFGAGSRLTVL.

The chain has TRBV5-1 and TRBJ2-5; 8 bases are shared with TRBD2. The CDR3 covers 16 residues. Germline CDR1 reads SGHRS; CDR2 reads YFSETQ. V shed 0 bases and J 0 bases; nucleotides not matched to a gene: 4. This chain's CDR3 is CASSLGVAGNQETQYF. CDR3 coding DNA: TGCGCCAGCAGCTTGGGAGTAGCGGGGAACCAAGAGACCCAGTACTTC. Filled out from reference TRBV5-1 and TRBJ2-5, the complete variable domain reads KAGVTQTPRYLIKTRGQQVTLSCSPISGHRSVSWYQQTPGQGLQFLFEYFSETQRNKGNFPGRFSGRQFSNSRSEMNVSTLELGDSALYLCASSLGVAGNQETQYFGPGTRLLVL.

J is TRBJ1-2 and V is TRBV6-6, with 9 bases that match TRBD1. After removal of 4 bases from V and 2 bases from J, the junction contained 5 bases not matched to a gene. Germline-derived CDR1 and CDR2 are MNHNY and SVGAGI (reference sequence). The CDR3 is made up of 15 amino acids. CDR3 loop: CASSSQTGGNYGYTF. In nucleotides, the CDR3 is TGTGCCAGCAGTTCCCAGACAGGGGGGAACTATGGCTACACCTTC.

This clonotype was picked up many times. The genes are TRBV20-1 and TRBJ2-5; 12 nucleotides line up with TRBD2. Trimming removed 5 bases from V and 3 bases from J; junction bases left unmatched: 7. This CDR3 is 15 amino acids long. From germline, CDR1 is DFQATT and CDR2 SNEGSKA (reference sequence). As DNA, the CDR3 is TGCAGTGCTGGAGGACTAGCGGGGAACAAAGAGACCCAGTACTTC. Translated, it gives CSAGGLAGNKETQYF.

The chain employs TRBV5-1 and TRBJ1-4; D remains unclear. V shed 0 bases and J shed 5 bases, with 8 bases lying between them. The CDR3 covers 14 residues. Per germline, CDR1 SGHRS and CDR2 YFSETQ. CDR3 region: CASSLVAPNEKLFF. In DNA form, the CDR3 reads TGCGCCAGCAGCTTGGTTGCTCCGAATGAAAAACTGTTTTTT.

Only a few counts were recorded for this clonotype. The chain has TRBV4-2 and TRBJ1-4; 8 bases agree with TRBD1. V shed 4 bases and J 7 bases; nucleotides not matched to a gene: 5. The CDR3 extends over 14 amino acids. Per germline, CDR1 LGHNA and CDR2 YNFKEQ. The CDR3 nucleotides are TGTGCCAGCAGCCCGGGACAGGTCGCTGAAAAACTGTTTTTT. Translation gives CASSPGQVAEKLFF.

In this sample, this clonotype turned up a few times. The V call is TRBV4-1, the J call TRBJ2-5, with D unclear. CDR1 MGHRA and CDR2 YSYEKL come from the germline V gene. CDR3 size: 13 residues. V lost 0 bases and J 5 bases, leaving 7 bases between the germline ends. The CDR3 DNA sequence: TGCGCCAGCAGCCAAGATCGTAAGGAGACCCAGTACTTC. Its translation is CASSQDRKETQYF.

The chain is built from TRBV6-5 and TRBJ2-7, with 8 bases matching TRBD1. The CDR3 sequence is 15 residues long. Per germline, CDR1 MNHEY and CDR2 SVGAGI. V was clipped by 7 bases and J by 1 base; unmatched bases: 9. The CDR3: CASTVGQGGSYEQYF. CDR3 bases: TGTGCCAGCACCGTCGGACAGGGTGGTTCCTACGAGCAGTACTTC.

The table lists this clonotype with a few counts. CDR3 coding DNA: TGTGCCAGCAGCCCCAATCAGGAAGAGACCCAGTACTTC. Amino acid sequence: CASSPNQEETQYF. The V and J genes are TRBV7-2 and TRBJ2-5, with D hard to call. The germline gives CDR1 SGHTA, CDR2 FQGNSA. V lost 5 bases to trimming and J lost 3 bases, with 10 bases between them. This CDR3 spans 13 amino acids.

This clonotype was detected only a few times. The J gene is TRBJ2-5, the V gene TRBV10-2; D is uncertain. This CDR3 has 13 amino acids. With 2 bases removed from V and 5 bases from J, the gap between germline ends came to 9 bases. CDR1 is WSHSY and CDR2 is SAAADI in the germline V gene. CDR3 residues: CASSETHPETQYF. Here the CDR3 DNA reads TGCGCCAGCAGTGAGACTCACCCGGAGACCCAGTACTTC.

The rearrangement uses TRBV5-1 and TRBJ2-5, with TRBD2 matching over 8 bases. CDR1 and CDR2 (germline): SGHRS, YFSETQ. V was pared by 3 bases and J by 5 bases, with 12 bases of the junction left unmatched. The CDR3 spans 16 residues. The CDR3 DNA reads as TGCGCCAGCAGCTGGACCGGGACTAGTAGGCTTGAGACCCAGTACTTC. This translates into CASSWTGTSRLETQYF.

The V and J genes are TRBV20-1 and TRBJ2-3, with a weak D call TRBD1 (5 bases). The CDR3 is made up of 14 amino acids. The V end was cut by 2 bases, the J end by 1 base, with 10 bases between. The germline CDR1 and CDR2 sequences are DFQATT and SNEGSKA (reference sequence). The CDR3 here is CSARPQGGTDTQYF. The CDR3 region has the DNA TGCAGTGCTAGACCGCAGGGTGGCACAGATACGCAGTATTTT.

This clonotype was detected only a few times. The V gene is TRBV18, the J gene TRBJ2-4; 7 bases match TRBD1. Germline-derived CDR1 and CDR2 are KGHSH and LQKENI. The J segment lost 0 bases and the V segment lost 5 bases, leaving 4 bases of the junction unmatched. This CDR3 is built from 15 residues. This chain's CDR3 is CASSDGQVAKNIQYF. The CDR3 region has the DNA TGTGCCAGCTCAGATGGACAGGTAGCCAAAAACATTCAGTACTTC.

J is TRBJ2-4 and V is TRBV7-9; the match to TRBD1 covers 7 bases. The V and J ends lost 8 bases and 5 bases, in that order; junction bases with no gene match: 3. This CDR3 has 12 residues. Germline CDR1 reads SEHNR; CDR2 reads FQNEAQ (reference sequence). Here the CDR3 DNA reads TGTGCCAGCGAAACAGGGGAAAACATTCAGTACTTC. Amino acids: CASETGENIQYF.

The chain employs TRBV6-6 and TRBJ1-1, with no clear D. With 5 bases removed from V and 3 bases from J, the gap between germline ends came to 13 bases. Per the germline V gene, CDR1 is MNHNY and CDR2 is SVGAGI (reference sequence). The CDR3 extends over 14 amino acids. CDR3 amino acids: CASSPDGGDTEAFF. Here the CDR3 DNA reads TGTGCCAGCAGTCCTGACGGTGGGGACACTGAAGCTTTCTTT.

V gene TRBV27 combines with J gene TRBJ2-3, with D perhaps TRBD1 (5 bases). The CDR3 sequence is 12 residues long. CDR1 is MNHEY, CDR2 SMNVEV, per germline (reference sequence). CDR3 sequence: CVGPRVRDTQYF. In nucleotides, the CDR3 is TGTGTCGGCCCCAGGGTAAGGGATACGCAGTATTTT.

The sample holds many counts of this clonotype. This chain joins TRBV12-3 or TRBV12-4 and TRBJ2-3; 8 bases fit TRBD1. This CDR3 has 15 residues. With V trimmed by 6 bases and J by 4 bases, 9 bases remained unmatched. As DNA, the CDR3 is TGTGCCAGCAGCCGGGACAGGCTAGAGGCAGATACGCAGTATTTT. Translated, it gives CASSRDRLEADTQYF.

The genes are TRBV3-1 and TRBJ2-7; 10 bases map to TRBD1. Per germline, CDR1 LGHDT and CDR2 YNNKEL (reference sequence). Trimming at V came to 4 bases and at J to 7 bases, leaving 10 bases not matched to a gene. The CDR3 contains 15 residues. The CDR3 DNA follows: TGTGCCAGCAGCCGATACGCCGGGACAGGGGCTGAGCAGTACTTC. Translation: CASSRYAGTGAEQYF.